This T cell receptor (beta chain) was sequenced during a study of T cell responses to AZD1222 COVID-19 vaccine. Study results and limitations: Mapped onto spike, vaccine-associated CD4 TCRs spanned it and were dominant at 160-218 and 743-854. Most donors were white British, females outnumbered males, and clonal diversity was possibly underestimated. The breadth and depth of Spike-specific TCRs increased once two AZD1222 doses had been given. Only 5 or 6 individuals given AZD1222 were seropositive at baseline.

Turning to this clone: Its antigen remains unknown.

This table comes from immunoSEQ multiplex PCR, and its TCRdb copy is limited to in-frame clones, with some not included. The table shows 80,000 or so clones, with roughly 90% occurring only once. The CDR3 sequence is 15 residues long. Germline V lookup: CDR1 MRHNA, CDR2 SNTAGT. V was cut by 3 bases and J by 0 bases, with 11 bases left in between. This chain uses TRBV6-4 with TRBJ1-2; no clear D gene. Here the sequenced sample was peripheral blood, taken 28 days after the second AZD1222 dose. This TCR derives from an adult who received the AZD1222 COVID-19 vaccine. CDR3 region: CASSDQAASNYGYTF. CDR3 DNA sequence: TGTGCCAGCAGTGATCAGGCGGCCTCTAACTATGGCTACACCTTC.